Listed below are T cell receptor beta chains from one sample, sequenced in a study of Graves' ophthalmopathy and Graves' hyperthyroidism. One entry per CDR3 protein, called by TCRdb with MiXCR from the multiplex PCR reads. The sample contains about 370,000 distinct CDR3 sequences, roughly 17% of which appear only once. What was sequenced was peripheral blood. Receptor source: an adult woman with stable Graves' hyperthyroidism. The CDR3 runs from the conserved cysteine through the conserved F or W. The D gene is left open where the match is weak. The size field is filled for only some rows; it gives once, few, many or a size class.

v_call: TRBV15
d_call: -
j_call: TRBJ1-5
clone_size: -
cdr3_aa: CATSRPPVGRNPNQPQHF
cdr3_nt: TGTGCCACCAGCAGACCCCCGGTTGGGCGTAACCCGAATCAGCCCCAGCATTTT

v_call: TRBV4-2
d_call: TRBD2
j_call: TRBJ2-4
clone_size: many
cdr3_aa: CASSQLAGQAKNIQYF
cdr3_nt: TGTGCCAGCAGCCAACTAGCGGGACAAGCCAAAAACATTCAGTACTTC

v_call: TRBV4-2
d_call: TRBD2
j_call: TRBJ2-7
clone_size: many
cdr3_aa: CASSQVSSGNHEQYF
cdr3_nt: TGTGCCAGCAGCCAAGTGTCTAGCGGGAACCACGAGCAGTACTTC

v_call: TRBV12-3/TRBV12-4
d_call: -
j_call: TRBJ1-1
clone_size: -
cdr3_aa: CASSFLWGTEAFF
cdr3_nt: TGTGCCAGCAGTTTCTTGTGGGGCACTGAAGCTTTCTTT

v_call: TRBV11-2
d_call: -
j_call: TRBJ1-1
clone_size: many
cdr3_aa: CASMGRTEAFF
cdr3_nt: TGTGCCAGCATGGGCCGGACTGAAGCTTTCTTT

v_call: TRBV30
d_call: TRBD1
j_call: TRBJ2-4
clone_size: many
cdr3_aa: CAWSPGQGANIQYF
cdr3_nt: TGTGCCTGGAGTCCCGGACAGGGGGCCAACATTCAGTACTTC

v_call: TRBV28
d_call: TRBD1
j_call: TRBJ1-2
clone_size: -
cdr3_aa: CATLDRGDYGYTF
cdr3_nt: TGTGCCACCCTCGACAGGGGAGACTATGGCTACACCTTC

v_call: TRBV29-1
d_call: TRBD2
j_call: TRBJ2-7
clone_size: many
cdr3_aa: CSVELADSSYEQYF
cdr3_nt: TGCAGCGTTGAACTAGCGGACTCCTCCTACGAGCAGTACTTC

v_call: TRBV14
d_call: TRBD2
j_call: TRBJ2-7
clone_size: many
cdr3_aa: CASSQVTGGSYEQYF
cdr3_nt: TGTGCCAGCAGCCAAGTTACGGGAGGTTCCTACGAGCAGTACTTC

v_call: TRBV28
d_call: TRBD2
j_call: TRBJ2-4
clone_size: few
cdr3_aa: CASNPGTSGYGFGIQYF
cdr3_nt: TGTGCCAGCAACCCCGGGACTAGCGGGTACGGATTCGGCATTCAGTACTTC